The 9 T cell receptor beta chains presented below share a single source sample, sequenced in a study of T cell responses to AZD1222 COVID-19 vaccine. The table came from immunoSEQ multiplex PCR; TCRdb's copy has only in-frame clones and leaves some out. Seen here are 110,000 to 150,000 clones, 92% observed once, and the top ten hold about 1.9%. The starting material was peripheral blood, obtained on day 0 of AZD1222 vaccination. Receptors originate from an adult in good health.

This chain joins TRBV5-1 and TRBJ2-3; 9 positions agree with TRBD1. V lost 3 bases to trimming and J lost 6 bases; unmatched junction nucleotides: 8. This CDR3 region has 15 residues. Looked up from germline, CDR1 is SGHRS and CDR2 is YFSETQ. Here the CDR3 reads CASSWAGQGLDTQYF. CDR3 coding DNA: TGCGCCAGCAGCTGGGCGGGACAGGGTTTGGATACGCAGTATTTT.

Only one count was recorded for this clone. The chain carries TRBV7-2 and TRBJ2-3; 7 bases match TRBD2. The length of the CDR3 is 17 residues. CDR1 is SGHTA, CDR2 FQGNSA, per germline. V lost 1 base, J lost 7 bases, and 14 bases stayed unmatched. CDR3 sequence: CASSLVASGAYWNTQYF. CDR3 DNA: TGTGCCAGCAGCTTAGTAGCTAGCGGCGCTTATTGGAATACGCAGTATTTT.

The V gene is TRBV5-4, the J gene TRBJ2-5; D perhaps matches TRBD2 (6 bases). There are 14 residues in the CDR3. Trimming took 1 base from V and 5 from J, leaving 12 bases between them. Germline V CDR1 and CDR2: SGHNT, YYREEE (reference sequence). Here the CDR3 reads CASSLIGGWETQYF. The CDR3 nucleotides are TGTGCCAGCAGCTTGATCGGAGGGTGGGAGACCCAGTACTTC.

This chain uses TRBV18 with TRBJ1-1, with TRBD1 matching 7 bases. CDR3 length equals 12 residues. Looked up from germline, CDR1 is KGHSH and CDR2 is LQKENI. V dropped 6 bases and J dropped 7; count of bases not matched to a gene: 5. The CDR3 here is CASSEGAGEAFF. The CDR3 region has the DNA TGTGCCAGCTCCGAGGGGGCAGGTGAAGCTTTCTTT.

V gene TRBV27 combines with J gene TRBJ2-5, with 12 bases that match TRBD2. CDR1 is MNHEY and CDR2 is SMNVEV in the germline V gene (reference sequence). The CDR3 sequence is 16 residues long. V lost 5 bases and J lost 5; bases outside the gene matches: 9. This chain's CDR3 is CASSPRLAGDLETQYF. CDR3 DNA sequence: TGTGCCAGCAGTCCCAGACTAGCGGGGGATTTGGAGACCCAGTACTTC.

The V and J genes are TRBV7-9 and TRBJ1-5; D not resolved. Germline lookup yields CDR1 SEHNR and CDR2 FQNEAQ (reference sequence). Trimming pared 1 base from V and 2 bases from J, leaving 6 bases between. The CDR3 loop spans 14 amino acids. In DNA, the CDR3 is TGTGCCAGCAGCTTAGGGTCAGGCAATCAGCCCCAGCATTTT. Its protein is CASSLGSGNQPQHF.

The chain combines TRBV12-3 or TRBV12-4 with TRBJ2-1, with unresolved D. V lost 3 bases and J lost 9, with 9 bases in between. The CDR3 has 12 residues. The CDR3 sequence is CASSFSVGEQFF. As DNA, the CDR3 is TGTGCCAGCAGTTTTTCGGTCGGTGAGCAGTTCTTC.

This chain connects TRBV5-5 to TRBJ2-7; D gene ambiguous. V lost 4 bases and J 6 bases, leaving 11 bases between the germline ends. The CDR3 runs 12 residues. Looked up from germline, CDR1 is SGHKS and CDR2 is YYEKEE (reference sequence). CDR3 nucleotide sequence: TGTGCCAGCAGCCCAACCGGCATCGAGCAGTACTTC. It translates to CASSPTGIEQYF.

The V gene is TRBV7-8, the J gene TRBJ1-5; D is undetermined. V was shortened by 5 bases and J by 9 bases, with 14 bases between the two germline ends. Germline CDR1 SGHVS, CDR2 FQNEAQ. The CDR3 is 13 amino acids. In DNA form, the CDR3 reads TGTGCCAGCAGCCCGTTAGGGCAGCGGCCCCAGCATTTT. Translated, it gives CASSPLGQRPQHF.